The present T cell receptor beta chain was sequenced within a study of blood T cell repertoires in COVID-19. Authors' data handling: Amplification of reference gene primers provided the estimated nucleated cell counts. Profiled with immunoSEQ multiplex PCR; TCRdb holds only in-frame clones, not every one. Clone size and the V and J calls come from that table; the DNA yielded D and trimming. The table lists about 220,000 clones, approximately 80% of them singletons, with about 13% in the top ten. Trimming pared 3 bases from V and 0 bases from J, leaving 6 bases between. The CDR3 extends over 13 amino acids. Germline assignment: CDR1 KGHSH and CDR2 LQKENI.

The source material was peripheral blood. The chain combines TRBV18 with TRBJ2-7; no definite D call. The receptor was isolated from a human donor in a cohort sampled during active COVID-19. DNA of the CDR3: TGTGCCAGCTCACCTTTTAGCTCCTACGAGCAGTACTTC. This encodes CASSPFSSYEQYF.